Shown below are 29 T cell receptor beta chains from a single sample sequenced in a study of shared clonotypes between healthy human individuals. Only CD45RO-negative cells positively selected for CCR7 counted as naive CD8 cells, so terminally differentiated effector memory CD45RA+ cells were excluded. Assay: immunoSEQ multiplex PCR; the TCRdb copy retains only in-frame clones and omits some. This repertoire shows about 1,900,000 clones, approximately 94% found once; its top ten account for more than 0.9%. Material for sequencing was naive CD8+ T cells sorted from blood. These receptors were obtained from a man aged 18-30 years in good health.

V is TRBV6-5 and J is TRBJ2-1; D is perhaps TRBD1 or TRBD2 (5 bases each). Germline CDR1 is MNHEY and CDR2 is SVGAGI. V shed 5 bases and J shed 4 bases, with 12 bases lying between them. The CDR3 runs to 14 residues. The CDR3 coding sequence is TGTGCCAGCAGTGGGGGTGGGGAATACAATGAGCAGTTCTTC. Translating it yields CASSGGGEYNEQFF.

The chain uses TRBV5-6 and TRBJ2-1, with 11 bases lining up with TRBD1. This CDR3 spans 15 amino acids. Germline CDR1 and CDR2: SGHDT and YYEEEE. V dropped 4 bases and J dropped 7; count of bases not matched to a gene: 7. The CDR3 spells CASSLDRGRVNEQFF. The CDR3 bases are TGTGCCAGCAGCCTGGACAGGGGGCGCGTAAATGAGCAGTTCTTC.

The CDR3 DNA sequence: TGTGCCAGCAGCTTGACTAGCGGCGAGGCAGATACGCAGTATTTT. Protein product: CASSLTSGEADTQYF. The chain uses TRBV7-3 and TRBJ2-3; 9 bases map to TRBD2. Trimming cost V 3 bases and J 4 bases; bases outside gene matches: 5. Germline CDR1 and CDR2: SGHTA and FQGTGA. The CDR3 is 15 amino acids. The whole variable domain, filled in from reference TRBV7-3 and TRBJ2-3, reads GAGVSQTPSNKVTEKGKYVELRCDPISGHTALYWYRQSLGQGPEFLIYFQGTGAADDSGLPNDRFFAVRPEGSVSTLKIQRTERGDSAVYLCASSLTSGEADTQYFGPGTRLTVL.

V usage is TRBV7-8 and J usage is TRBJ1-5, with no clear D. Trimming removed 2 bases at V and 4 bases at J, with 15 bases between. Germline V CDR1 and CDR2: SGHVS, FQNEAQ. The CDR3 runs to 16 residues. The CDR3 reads CASSLSVSNLNQPQHF. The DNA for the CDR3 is TGTGCCAGCAGCTTATCCGTTTCCAATTTAAATCAGCCCCAGCATTTT.

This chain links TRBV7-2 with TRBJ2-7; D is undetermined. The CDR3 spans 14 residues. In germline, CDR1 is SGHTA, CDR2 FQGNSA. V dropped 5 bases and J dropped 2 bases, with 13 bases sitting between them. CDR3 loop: CASSAWGFPYEQYF. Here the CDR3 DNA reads TGTGCCAGCAGCGCATGGGGTTTTCCCTACGAGCAGTACTTC.

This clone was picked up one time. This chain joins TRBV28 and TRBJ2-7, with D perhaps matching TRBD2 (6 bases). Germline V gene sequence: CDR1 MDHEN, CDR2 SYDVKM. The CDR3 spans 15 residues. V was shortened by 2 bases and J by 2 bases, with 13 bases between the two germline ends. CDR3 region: CASSLEFGEAYEQYF. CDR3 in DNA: TGTGCCAGCAGTTTAGAGTTCGGGGAGGCCTACGAGCAGTACTTC.

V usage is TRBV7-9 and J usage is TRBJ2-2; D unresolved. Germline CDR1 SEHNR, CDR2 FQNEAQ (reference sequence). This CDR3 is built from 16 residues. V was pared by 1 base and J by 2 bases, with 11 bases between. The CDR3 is CASSLDLDPNTGELFF. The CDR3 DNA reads TGTGCCAGCAGCTTAGATCTAGACCCAAACACCGGGGAGCTGTTTTTT.

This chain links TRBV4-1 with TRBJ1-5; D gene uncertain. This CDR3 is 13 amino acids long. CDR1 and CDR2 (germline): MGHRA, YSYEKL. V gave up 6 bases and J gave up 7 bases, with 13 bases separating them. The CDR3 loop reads CASSERVNQPQHF. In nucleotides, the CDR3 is TGCGCCAGCAGTGAAAGGGTAAACCAGCCCCAGCATTTT.

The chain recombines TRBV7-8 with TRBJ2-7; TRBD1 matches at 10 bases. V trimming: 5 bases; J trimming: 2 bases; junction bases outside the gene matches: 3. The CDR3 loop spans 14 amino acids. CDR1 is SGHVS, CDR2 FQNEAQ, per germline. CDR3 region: CASSIGQGAYEQYF. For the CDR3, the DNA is TGTGCCAGCAGCATTGGACAGGGGGCCTACGAGCAGTACTTC. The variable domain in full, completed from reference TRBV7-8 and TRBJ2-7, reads GAGVSQSPRYKVAKRGQDVALRCDPISGHVSLFWYQQALGQGPEFLTYFQNEAQLDKSGLPSDRFFAERPEGSVSTLKIQRTQQEDSAVYLCASSIGQGAYEQYFGPGTRLTVT.

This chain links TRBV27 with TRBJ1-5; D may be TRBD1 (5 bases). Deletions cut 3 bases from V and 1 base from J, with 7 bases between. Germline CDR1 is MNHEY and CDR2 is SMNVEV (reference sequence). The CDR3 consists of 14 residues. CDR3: CASSFRESNQPQHF. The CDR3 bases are TGTGCCAGCAGTTTCAGGGAGAGCAATCAGCCCCAGCATTTT.

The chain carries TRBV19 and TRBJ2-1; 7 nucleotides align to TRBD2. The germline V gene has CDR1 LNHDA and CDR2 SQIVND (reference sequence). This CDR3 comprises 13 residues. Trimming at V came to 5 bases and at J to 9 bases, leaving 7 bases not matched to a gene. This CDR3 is CASSSAGWFEQFF. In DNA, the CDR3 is TGTGCCAGTAGTTCAGCGGGGTGGTTTGAGCAGTTCTTC.

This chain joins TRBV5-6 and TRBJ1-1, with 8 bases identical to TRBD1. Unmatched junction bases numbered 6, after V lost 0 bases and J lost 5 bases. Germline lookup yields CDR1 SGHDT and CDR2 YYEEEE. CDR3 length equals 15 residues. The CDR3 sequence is CASSLGTGGMTEAFF. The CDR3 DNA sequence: TGTGCCAGCAGCTTGGGAACAGGGGGAATGACTGAAGCTTTCTTT.

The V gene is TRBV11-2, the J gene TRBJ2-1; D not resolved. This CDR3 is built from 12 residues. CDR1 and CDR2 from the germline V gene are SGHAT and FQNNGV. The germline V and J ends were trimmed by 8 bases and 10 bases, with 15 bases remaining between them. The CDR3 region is CASGPWVHEQFF. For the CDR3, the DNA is TGTGCCAGCGGCCCCTGGGTACACGAGCAGTTCTTC.

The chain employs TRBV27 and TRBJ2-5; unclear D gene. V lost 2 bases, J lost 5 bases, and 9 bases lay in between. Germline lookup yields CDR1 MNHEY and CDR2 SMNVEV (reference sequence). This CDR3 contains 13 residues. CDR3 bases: TGTGCCAGCAGTTTAGACCCCCAGGAGACCCAGTACTTC. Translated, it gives CASSLDPQETQYF.

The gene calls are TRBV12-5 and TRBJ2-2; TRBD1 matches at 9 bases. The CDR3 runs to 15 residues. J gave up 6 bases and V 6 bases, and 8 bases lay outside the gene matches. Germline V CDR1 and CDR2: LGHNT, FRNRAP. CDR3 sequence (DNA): TGTGCTAGTGGCCGTGGACAGGGGAGGTCCGGGGAGCTGTTTTTT. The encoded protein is CASGRGQGRSGELFF.

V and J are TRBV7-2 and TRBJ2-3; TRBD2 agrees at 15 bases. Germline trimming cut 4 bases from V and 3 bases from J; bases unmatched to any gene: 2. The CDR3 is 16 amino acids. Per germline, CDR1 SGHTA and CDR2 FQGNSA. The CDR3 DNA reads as TGTGCCAGCAGCTACGGGACTAGCGGGAGGACAGATACGCAGTATTTT. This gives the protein CASSYGTSGRTDTQYF.

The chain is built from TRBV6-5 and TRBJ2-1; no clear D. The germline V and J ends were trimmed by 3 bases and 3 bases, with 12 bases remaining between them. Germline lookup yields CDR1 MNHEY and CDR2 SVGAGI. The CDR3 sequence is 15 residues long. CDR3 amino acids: CASSYRQLFYNEQFF. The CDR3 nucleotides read TGTGCCAGCAGTTATAGGCAACTATTCTACAATGAGCAGTTCTTC.

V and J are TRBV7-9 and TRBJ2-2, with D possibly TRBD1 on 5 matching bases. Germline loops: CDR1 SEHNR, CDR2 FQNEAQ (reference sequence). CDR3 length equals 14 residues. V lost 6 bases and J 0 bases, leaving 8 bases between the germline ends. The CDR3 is CASRDSPNTGELFF. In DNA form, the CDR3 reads TGTGCCAGCAGAGACAGTCCGAACACCGGGGAGCTGTTTTTT.

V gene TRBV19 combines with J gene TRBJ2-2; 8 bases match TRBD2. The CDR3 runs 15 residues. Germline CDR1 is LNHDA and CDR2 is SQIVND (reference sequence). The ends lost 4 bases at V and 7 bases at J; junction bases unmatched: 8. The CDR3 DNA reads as TGTGCCAGTAGTAATCTAGCGGGTGCCTTCGGGGAGCTGTTTTTT. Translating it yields CASSNLAGAFGELFF. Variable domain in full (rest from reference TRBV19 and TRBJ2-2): DGGITQSPKYLFRKEGQNVTLSCEQNLNHDAMYWYRQDPGQGLRLIYYSQIVNDFQKGDIAEGYSVSREKKESFPLTVTSAQKNPTAFYLCASSNLAGAFGELFFGEGSRLTVL.

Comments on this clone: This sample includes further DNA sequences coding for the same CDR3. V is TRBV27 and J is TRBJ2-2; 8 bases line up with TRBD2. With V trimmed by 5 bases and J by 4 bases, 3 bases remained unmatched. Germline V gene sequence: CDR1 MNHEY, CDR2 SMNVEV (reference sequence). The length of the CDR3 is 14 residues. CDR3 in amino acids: CASSGLAGTGELFF. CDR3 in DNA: TGTGCCAGCAGTGGACTAGCCGGCACCGGGGAGCTGTTTTTT.

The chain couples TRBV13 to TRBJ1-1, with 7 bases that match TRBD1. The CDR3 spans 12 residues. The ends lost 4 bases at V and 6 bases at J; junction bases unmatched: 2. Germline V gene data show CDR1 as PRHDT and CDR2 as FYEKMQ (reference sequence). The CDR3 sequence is CASSWRGPEAFF. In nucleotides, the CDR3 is TGTGCCAGCAGCTGGAGGGGGCCTGAAGCTTTCTTT. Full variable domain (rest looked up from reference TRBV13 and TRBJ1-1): AAGVIQSPRHLIKEKRETATLKCYPIPRHDTVYWYQQGPGQDPQFLISFYEKMQSDKGSIPDRFSAQQFSDYHSELNMSSLELGDSALYFCASSWRGPEAFFGQGTRLTVV.

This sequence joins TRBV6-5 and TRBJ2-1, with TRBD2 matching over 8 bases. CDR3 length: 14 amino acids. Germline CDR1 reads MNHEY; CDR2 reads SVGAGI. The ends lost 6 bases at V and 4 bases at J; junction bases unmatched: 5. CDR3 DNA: TGTGCCAGCAGCCGAGCGGGGGCGTACAATGAGCAGTTCTTC. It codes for CASSRAGAYNEQFF.

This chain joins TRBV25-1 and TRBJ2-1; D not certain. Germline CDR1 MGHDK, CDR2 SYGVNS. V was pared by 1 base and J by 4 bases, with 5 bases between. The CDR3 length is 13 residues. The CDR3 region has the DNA TGTGCCAGCAGTGAATTTAGTTACAATGAGCAGTTCTTC. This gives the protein CASSEFSYNEQFF. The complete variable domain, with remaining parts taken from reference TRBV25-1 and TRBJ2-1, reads EADIYQTPRYLVIGTGKKITLECSQTMGHDKMYWYQQDPGMELHLIHYSYGVNSTEKGDLSSESTVSRIRTEHFPLTLESARPSHTSQYLCASSEFSYNEQFFGPGTRLTVL.

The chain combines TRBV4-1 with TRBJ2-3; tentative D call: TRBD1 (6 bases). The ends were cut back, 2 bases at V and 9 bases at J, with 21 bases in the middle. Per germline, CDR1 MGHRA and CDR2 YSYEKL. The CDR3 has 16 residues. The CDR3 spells CASSQYFTGLRGTQYF. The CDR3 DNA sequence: TGCGCCAGCAGCCAATATTTTACAGGGTTGAGGGGCACGCAGTATTTT.

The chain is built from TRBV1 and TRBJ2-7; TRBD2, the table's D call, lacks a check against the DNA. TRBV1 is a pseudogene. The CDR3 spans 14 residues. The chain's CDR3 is CTSSQGGWRTEQYF. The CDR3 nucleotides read TGCACCAGCAGCCAGGGGGGGTGGAGAACCGAGCAGTACTTC.

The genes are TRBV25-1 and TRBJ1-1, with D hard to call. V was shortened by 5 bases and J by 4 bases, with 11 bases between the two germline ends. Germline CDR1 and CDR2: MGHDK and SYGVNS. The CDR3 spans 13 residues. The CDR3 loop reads CASSTGSSTEAFF. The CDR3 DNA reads TGTGCCAGCAGTACGGGGTCATCCACTGAAGCTTTCTTT.

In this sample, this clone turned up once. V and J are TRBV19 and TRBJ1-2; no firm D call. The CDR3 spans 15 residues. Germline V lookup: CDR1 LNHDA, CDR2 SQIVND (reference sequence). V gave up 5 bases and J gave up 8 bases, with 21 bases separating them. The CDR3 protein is CASSSPLKEPDGYTF. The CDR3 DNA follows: TGTGCCAGTAGTTCCCCCTTGAAGGAGCCGGACGGCTACACCTTC.

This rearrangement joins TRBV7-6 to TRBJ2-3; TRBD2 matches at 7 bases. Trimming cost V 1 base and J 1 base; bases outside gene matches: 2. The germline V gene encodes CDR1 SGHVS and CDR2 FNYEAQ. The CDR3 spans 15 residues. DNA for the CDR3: TGTGCCAGCAGCTTAGGGGACTATGGCACAGATACGCAGTATTTT. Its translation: CASSLGDYGTDTQYF.

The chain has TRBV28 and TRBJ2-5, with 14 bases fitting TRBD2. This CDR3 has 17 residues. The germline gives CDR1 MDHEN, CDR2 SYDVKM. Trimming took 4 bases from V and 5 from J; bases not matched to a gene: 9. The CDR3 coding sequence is TGTGCCAGCAGTTCTAGGACTAGCGGGGGGCTGGGGGAGACCCAGTACTTC. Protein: CASSSRTSGGLGETQYF. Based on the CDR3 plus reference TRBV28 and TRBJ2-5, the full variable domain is DVKVTQSSRYLVKRTGEKVFLECVQDMDHENMFWYRQDPGLGLRLIYFSYDVKMKEKGDIPEGYSVSREKKERFSLILESASTNQTSMYLCASSSRTSGGLGETQYFGPGTRLLVL.